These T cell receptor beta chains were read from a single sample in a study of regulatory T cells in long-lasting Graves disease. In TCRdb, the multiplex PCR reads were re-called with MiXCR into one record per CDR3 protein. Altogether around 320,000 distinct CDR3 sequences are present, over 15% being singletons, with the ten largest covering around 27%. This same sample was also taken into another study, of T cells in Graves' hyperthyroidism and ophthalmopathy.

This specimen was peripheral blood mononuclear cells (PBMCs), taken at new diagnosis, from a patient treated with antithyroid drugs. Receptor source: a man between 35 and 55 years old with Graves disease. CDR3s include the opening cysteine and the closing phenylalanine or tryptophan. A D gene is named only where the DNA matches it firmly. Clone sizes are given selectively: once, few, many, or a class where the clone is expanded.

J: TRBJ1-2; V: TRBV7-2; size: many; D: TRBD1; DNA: TGTGCCAGCAGCCAGGGGGACCGATCCAGGGGTGGCTACACCTTC; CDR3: CASSQGDRSRGGYTF
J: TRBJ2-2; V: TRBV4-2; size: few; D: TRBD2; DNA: TGTGCCAGCAGCCATAAGCGGGGAAAGGACACCGGGGAGCTGTTTTTT; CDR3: CASSHKRGKDTGELFF
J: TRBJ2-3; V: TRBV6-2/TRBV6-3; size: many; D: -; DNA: TGTGCCAGCAGCCCCCTTGCGGGGGCCCTCACAGATACGCAGTATTTT; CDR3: CASSPLAGALTDTQYF
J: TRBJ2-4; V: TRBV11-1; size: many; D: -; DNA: TGTGCCAGCAGCTTAGGGACAGCAAGCTTTTATCAGTACTTC; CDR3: CASSLGTASFYQYF
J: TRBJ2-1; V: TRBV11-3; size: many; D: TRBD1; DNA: TGTGCCAGCAGCTCCCTGACAGGGGGATCAAATGAGCAGTTCTTC; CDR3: CASSSLTGGSNEQFF
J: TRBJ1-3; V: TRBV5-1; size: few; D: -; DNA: TGCGCCAGCAGCCTGAGTACGCAATCGGCTGGAAACACCATATATTTT; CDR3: CASSLSTQSAGNTIYF
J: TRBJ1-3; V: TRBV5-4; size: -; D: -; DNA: TGTGCCAGCAGCAAAGTTAACAGTGCTGGAAACACCATATATTTT; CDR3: CASSKVNSAGNTIYF
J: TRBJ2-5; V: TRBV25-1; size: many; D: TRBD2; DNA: TGTGCCAGCAGTGAATCCCGACTAGCGGGGGGGCGTGAGACCCAGTACTTC; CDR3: CASSESRLAGGRETQYF
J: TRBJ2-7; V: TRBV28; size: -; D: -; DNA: TGTGCCAGCACCCTTCAGGGGAGCTCCTACGAGCAGTACTTC; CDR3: CASTLQGSSYEQYF
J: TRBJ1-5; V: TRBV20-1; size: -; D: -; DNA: TGCAGTGCTAGTTCTGTCACAGGGTTGGATCAGCCCCAGCATTTT; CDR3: CSASSVTGLDQPQHF
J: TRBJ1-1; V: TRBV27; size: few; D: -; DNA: TGTGCCAGCAGCGGGGTCCCAGGAGGAGCTTTCTTT; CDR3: CASSGVPGGAFF
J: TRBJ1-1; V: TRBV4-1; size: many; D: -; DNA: TGCGCCAGCAGCCTTATCGGTGGGGGCACTGAAGCTTTCTTT; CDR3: CASSLIGGGTEAFF
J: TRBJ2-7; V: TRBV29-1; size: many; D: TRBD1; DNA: TGCAGCGTTGAACCGGGGACAGGGCGAGGAGAGCAGTACTTC; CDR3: CSVEPGTGRGEQYF
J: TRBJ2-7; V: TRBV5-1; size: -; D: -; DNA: TGCGCCAGCAGCTTGCACGGGGAAGGGTCCTACGAGCAGTACTTC; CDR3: CASSLHGEGSYEQYF
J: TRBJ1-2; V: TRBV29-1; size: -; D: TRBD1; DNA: TGCAGCGTTGAAGGAAGACAGGGCCTCGCCGGAGGCTACACCTTC; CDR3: CSVEGRQGLAGGYTF
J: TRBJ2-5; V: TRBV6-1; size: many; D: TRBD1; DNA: TGTGCCAGCAGCTCCGGGACAGTATATCATGAGACCCAGTACTTC; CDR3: CASSSGTVYHETQYF
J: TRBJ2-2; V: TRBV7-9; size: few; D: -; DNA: TGTGCCAGCAGCTTAATGCGGATGAGCGGGGAGCTGTTTTTT; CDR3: CASSLMRMSGELFF
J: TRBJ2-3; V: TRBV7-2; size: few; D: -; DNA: TGTGCCAGCAGCTTAGGAAAGGGTGAGGAACGGGGGCCTCGGAGTACGCAGTATTTT; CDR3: CASSLGKGEERGPRSTQYF
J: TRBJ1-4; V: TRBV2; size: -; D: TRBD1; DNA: TGTGCCAGCAGTGAGGGGCCGGACAGGGGCCCCTTT; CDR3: CASSEGPDRGPF
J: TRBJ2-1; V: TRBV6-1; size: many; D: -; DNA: TGTGCCAGCAGTACAGGGTGGTTCGGGTCCTACAATGAGCAGTTCTTC; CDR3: CASSTGWFGSYNEQFF
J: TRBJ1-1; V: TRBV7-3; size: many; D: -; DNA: TGTGCCAGCAGCTTAAATCTAGGGGATGAAGCTTTCTTT; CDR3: CASSLNLGDEAFF
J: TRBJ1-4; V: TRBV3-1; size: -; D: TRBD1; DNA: TGTGCCAGCAGCCAACATAGGGGGCGCGGTAATGAAAAACTGTTTTTT; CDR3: CASSQHRGRGNEKLFF
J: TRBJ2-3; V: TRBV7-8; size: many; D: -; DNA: TGTGCCAGCAGCTTAAGACTAGACACAGATACGCAGTATTTT; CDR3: CASSLRLDTDTQYF
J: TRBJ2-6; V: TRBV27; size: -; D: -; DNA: TGTGCCAGCAGTCCATTCTCTGGGGCCAACGTCCTGACTTTC; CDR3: CASSPFSGANVLTF
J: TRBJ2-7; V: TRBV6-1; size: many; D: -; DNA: TGTGCCAGCAGCTTCCTGGGGACCGGACACGAGCAGTACTTC; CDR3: CASSFLGTGHEQYF
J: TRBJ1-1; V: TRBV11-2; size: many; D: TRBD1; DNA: TGTGCCAGCAGCTCCCTCAGGGGGTTTGGCGCTGAAGCTTTCTTT; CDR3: CASSSLRGFGAEAFF
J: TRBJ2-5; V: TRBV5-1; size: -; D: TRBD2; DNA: TGCGCCAGCAGCTTGGGCGCGGGGGGAGAGACCCAGTACTTC; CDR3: CASSLGAGGETQYF
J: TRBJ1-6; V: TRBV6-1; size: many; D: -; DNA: TGTGCCAGCAGTCCTCCGGGGGTCTCACCCCTCCACTTT; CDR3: CASSPPGVSPLHF
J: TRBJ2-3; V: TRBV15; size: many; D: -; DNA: TGTGCCACCAGCAGAGCTAGGGTAACAGATACGCAGTATTTT; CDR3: CATSRARVTDTQYF
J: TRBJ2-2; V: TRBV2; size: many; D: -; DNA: TGTGCCAGCAGTGGTCTGGGGGACGGGGAGCTGTTTTTT; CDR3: CASSGLGDGELFF
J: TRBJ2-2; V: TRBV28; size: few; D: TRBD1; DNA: TGTGCCAGCAGCTCTCCAGGGGGCCACGGGGAGCTGTTTTTT; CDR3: CASSSPGGHGELFF
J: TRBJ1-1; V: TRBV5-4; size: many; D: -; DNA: TGTGCCAGCACCCGGGGGGTCCGGGTCATGAACACTGAAGCTTTCTTT; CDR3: CASTRGVRVMNTEAFF
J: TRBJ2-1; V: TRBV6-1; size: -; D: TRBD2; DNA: TGTGCCAGCAGTGAACTAGCGGGGGGGAATGAGCAGTTCTTC; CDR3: CASSELAGGNEQFF
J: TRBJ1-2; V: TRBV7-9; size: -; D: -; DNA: TGTGCCAGCAGCGACTCCGGGCCACACTATGGCTACACCTTC; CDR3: CASSDSGPHYGYTF
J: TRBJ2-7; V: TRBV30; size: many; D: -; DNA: TGTGCCTGGAGTTTAGGGGGGTCTCTCTACGAGCAGTACTTC; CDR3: CAWSLGGSLYEQYF
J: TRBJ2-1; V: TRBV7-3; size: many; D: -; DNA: TGTGCCAGCAGCCCCCCCGGGACGGATAATGAGCAGTTCTTC; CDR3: CASSPPGTDNEQFF
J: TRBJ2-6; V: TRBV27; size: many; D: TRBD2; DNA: TGTGCCAGCAGTTTATCCCCCCAGGGACTAGGCGGGGCCAACGTCCTGACTTTC; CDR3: CASSLSPQGLGGANVLTF
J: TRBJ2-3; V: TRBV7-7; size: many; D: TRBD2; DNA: TGTGCCAGCAGCCGTGATCTAGCGGCAGATACGCAGTATTTT; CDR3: CASSRDLAADTQYF
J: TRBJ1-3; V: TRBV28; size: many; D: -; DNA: TGTGCCAGCAGTCAGGGGTCATTCTCTGGAAACACCATATATTTT; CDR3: CASSQGSFSGNTIYF
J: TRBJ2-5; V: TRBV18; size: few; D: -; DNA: TGTGCCAGCTCGCGAGGCGGGAACCAAGGGACCCAGTACTTC; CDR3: CASSRGGNQGTQYF
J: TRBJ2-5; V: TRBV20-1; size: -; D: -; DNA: TGCAGTGCTAGAGATGGTAACAGCGGGCACGAGACCCAGTACTTC; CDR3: CSARDGNSGHETQYF
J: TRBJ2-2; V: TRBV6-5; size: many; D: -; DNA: TGTGCCAGCAGTTTCGGGACTTTTCAGGGCGGGGAGCTGTTTTTT; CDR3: CASSFGTFQGGELFF
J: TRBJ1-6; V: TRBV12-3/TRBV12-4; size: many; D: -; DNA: TGTGCCAGCGGTGAGAGCTCCTATAATTCACCCCTCCACTTT; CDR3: CASGESSYNSPLHF
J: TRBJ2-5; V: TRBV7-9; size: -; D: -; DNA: TGTGCCAGCAGCCCTTGGGAAAGTCTGATCCAAGAGACCCAGTACTTC; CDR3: CASSPWESLIQETQYF